The source of this T cell receptor (beta chain) is a study of blood T cell repertoires in COVID-19. Trimming took off 0 bases at V and 7 bases at J, with 14 bases between the two ends. In germline, CDR1 is SGHRS, CDR2 YFSETQ. The length of the CDR3 is 16 residues. The method was immunoSEQ multiplex PCR; TCRdb's version includes in-frame clones alone and lacks a portion of them. The sample records approximately 180,000 clones, roughly 86% being singletons. The TCR comes from a man aged 40-50 years with active or convalescent COVID-19. The sequencing input was peripheral blood. This chain uses TRBV5-1 with TRBJ1-6; D call uncertain. Here the CDR3 DNA reads TGCGCCAGCAGCTTGGACGGCTCAGGTACAAATTCACCCCTCCACTTT. Protein: CASSLDGSGTNSPLHF.